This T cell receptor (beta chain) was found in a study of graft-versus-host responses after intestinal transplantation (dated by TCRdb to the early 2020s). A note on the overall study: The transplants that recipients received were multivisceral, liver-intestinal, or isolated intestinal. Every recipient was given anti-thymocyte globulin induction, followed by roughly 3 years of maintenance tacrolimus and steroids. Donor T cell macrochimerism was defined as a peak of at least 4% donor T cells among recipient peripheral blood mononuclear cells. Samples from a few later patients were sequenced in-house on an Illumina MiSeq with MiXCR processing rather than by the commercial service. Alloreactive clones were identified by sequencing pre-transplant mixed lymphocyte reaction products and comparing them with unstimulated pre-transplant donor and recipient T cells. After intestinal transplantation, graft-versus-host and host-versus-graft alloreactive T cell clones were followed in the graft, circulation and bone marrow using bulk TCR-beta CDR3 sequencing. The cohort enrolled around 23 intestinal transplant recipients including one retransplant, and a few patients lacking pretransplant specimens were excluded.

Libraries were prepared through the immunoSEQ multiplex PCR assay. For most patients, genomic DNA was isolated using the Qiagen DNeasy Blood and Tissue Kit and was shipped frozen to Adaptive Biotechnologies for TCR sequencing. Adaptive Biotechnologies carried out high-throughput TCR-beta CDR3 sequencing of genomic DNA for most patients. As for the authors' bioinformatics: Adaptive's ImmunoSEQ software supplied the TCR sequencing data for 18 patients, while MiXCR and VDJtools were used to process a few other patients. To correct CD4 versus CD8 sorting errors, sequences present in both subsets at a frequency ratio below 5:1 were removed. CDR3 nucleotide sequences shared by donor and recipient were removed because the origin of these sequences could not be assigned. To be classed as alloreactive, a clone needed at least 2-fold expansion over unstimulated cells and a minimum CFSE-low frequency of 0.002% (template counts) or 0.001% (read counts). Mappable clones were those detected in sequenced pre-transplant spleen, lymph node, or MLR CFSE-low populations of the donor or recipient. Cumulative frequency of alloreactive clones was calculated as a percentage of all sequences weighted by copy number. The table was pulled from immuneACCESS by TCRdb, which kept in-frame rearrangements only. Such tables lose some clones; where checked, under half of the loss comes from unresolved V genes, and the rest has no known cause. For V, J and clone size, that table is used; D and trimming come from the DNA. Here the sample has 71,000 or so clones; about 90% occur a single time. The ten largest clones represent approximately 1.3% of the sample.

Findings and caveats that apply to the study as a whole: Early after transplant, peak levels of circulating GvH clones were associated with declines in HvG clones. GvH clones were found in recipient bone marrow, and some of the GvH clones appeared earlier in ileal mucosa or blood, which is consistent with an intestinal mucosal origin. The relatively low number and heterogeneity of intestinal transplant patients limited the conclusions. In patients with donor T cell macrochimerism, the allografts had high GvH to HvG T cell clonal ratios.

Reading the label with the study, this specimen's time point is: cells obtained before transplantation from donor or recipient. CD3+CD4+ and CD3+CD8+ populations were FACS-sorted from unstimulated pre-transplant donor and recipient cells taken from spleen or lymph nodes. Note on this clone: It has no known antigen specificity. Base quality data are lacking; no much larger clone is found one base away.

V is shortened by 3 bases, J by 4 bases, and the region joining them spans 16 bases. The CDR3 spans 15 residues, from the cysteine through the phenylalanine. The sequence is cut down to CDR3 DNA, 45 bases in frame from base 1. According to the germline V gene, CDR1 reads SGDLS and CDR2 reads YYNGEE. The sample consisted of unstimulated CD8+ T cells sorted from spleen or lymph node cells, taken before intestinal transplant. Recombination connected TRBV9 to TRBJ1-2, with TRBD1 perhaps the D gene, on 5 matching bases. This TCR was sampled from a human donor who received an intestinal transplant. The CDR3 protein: CASSESAQATYGYTF. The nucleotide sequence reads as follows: TGTGCCAGCAGCGAGTCGGCACAGGCCACCTATGGCTACACCTTC. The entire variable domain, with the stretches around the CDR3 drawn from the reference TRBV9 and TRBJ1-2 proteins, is DSGVTQTPKHLITATGQRVTLRCSPRSGDLSVYWYQQSLDQGLQFLIQYYNGEERAKGNILERFSAQQFPDLHSELNLSSLELGDSALYFCASSESAQATYGYTFGSGTRLTVV.